This TCR beta chain was observed in a study of T cells expressing NK-cell markers. Germline-derived CDR1 and CDR2 are DFQATT and SNEGSKA (reference sequence). The CDR3 extends over 14 amino acids. Points from the study as a whole: A handful of donors showed these clonotypes also leading the CD3+CD56-NKG2C+ fraction. Over 5 donors carried dominant NKG2C+ clonotypes that made up 1.0-7.0% of their CD8+ T cells.

As to this clonotype: Its antigen remains unidentified.

UMIs accompanied the 5'RACE template switching by which TCR beta cDNA was made. Each CDR3 protein gets one entry in TCRdb, which reprocessed the 5' RACE reads and gives no DNA. The sample has about 30,000 distinct CDR3 sequences; the top ten hold about 60%. The sequence derives from a woman aged 18 to 75 in good health. The chain combines TRBV20-1 with TRBJ2-2; absent DNA, TCRdb's TRBD1 call cannot be checked. The material sequenced was blood T cells: a sorted CD56 or NKG2C T cell subset, CD4+ or CD8+ T cells, or bulk PBMC T cells (not recorded which). CDR3 in amino acids: CSAAGTGWAGELFF.